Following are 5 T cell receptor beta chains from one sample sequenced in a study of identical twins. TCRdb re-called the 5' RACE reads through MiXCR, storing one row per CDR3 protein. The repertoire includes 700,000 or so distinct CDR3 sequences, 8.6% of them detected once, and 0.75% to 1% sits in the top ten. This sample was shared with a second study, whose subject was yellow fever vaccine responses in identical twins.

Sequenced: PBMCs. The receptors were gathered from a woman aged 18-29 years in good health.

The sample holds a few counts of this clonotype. The CDR3 coding sequence is TGTGCCTGGATGACAGGGGGAGGGACTGAAGCTTTCTTT. Translating it yields CAWMTGGGTEAFF. J is TRBJ1-1 and V is TRBV30; 9 positions agree with TRBD1. The CDR3 has 13 residues. V lost 4 bases, J lost 5 bases, and 5 bases stayed unmatched. CDR1 is GTSNPN, CDR2 SVGIG, per germline (reference sequence).

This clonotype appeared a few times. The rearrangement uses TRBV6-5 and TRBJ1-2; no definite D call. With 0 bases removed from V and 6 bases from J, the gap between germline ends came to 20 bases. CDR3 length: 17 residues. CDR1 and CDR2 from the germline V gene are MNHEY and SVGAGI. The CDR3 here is CASSYSNLGRSLNGYTF. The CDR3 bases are TGTGCCAGCAGTTACTCGAACCTTGGACGGTCCCTTAATGGCTACACCTTC.

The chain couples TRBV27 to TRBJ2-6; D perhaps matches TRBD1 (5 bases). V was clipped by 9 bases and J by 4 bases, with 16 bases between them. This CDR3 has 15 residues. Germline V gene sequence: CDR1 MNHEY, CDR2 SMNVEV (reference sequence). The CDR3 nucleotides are TGTGCCAGTGCAGGGATTAGTCTCGGGGCCAACGTCCTGACTTTC. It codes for CASAGISLGANVLTF.

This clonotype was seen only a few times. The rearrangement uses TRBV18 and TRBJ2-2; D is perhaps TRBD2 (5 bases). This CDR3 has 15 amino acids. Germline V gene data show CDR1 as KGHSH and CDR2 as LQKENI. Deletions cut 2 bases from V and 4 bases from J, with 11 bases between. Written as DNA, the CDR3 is TGTGCCAGCTCACCAAAGAGCGGAGCCACCGGGGAGCTGTTTTTT. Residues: CASSPKSGATGELFF.

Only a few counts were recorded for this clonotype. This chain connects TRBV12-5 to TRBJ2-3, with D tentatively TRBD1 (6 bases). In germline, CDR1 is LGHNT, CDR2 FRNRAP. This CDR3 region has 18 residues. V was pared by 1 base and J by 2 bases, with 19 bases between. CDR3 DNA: TGTGCTAGTGGTTTGGGTCAGATAAGGGGGAGCTACACAGATACGCAGTATTTT. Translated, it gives CASGLGQIRGSYTDTQYF.